What follows describes a single T cell receptor beta chain. This entry comes from a study of blood T cell repertoires in COVID-19. Study-level information: From T cells, B-cell-depleted T cells, or PBMCs came the material, which was cDNA or gDNA.

Trimming at V came to 4 bases and at J to 4 bases, leaving 3 bases not matched to a gene. CDR3 length: 15 residues. Germline assignment: CDR1 SGDLS and CDR2 YYNGEE. Some clones are missing from TCRdb's copy, which holds only in-frame ones; the method was immunoSEQ multiplex PCR. The sample lists 250,000 or so clones, 80% to 90% seen once, with about 2.3% in the top ten. The specimen sequenced was peripheral blood. V usage is TRBV9 and J usage is TRBJ2-1, with TRBD2 identical over 12 bases. The sequence derives from a man between 40 and 49 years old who had recovered from COVID-19. Here the CDR3 reads CASSRTSGGYNEQFF. Written as DNA, the CDR3 is TGTGCCAGCAGCCGTACTAGCGGGGGGTACAATGAGCAGTTCTTC.